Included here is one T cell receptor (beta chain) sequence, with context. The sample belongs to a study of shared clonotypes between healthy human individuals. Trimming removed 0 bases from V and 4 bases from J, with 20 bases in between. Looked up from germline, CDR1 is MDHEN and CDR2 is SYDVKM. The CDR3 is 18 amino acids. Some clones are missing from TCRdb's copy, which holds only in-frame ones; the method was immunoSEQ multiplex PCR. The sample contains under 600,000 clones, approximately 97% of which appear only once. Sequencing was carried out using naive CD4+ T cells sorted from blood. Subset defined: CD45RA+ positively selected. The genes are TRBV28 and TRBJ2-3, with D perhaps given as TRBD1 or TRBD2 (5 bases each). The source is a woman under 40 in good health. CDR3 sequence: CASSLWSFGAHTADTQYF. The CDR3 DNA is TGTGCCAGCAGTTTATGGTCCTTCGGGGCCCACACCGCAGATACGCAGTATTTT.